The entry that follows covers one TCR beta chain sequence. The antigen remains undetermined. The sample comes from a study of vaccination effects on CD4 cells after COVID-19. The protocol was immunoSEQ multiplex PCR, while the TCRdb copy is restricted to in-frame clones and leaves out a portion. This table has over 10,000 clones, 73% appearing once. V lost 3 bases and J 2 bases, leaving 14 bases between the germline ends. The CDR3 covers 16 residues. Germline CDR1 reads LNHDA; CDR2 reads SQIVND (reference sequence). Under the ViraFEST assay, PBMC were stimulated with viral peptide pools so that antigen-specific CD4+ T cells expanded. Sequencing was performed afterwards. CD4+ T cell isolation took place after less than 13 days of culture. This person's SARS-CoV-2 infection, confirmed by PCR, occurred between March and December 2020. Participants were vaccinated with two doses of either the BNT162b2 or mRNA-1273 vaccine.

This chain uses TRBV19 with TRBJ1-5; D is uncertain. The receptor was isolated from a human donor who had a prior SARS-CoV-2 infection. Sequencing used CD4+ T cells from PBMCs cultured with HCoV-NL63 spike peptides, obtained after COVID-19 vaccination. The CDR3 here is CASSIIYGVRNQPQHF. CDR3 in DNA: TGTGCCAGTAGTATTATCTATGGGGTTCGCAATCAGCCCCAGCATTTT.